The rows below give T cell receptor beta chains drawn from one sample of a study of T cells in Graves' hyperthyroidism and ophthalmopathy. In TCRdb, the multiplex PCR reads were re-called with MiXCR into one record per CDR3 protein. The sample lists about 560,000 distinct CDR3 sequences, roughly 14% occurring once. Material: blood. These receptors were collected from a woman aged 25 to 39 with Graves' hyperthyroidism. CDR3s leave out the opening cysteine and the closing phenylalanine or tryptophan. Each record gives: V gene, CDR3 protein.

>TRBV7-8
ASSPQGPLLAKNIQY
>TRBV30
AWSSVFGGKLF
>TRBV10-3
AIKKTGGEFAGANVLT
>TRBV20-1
SASPSGTDTQY
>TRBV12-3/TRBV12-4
ASSRIQETQY
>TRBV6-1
ASSEAGEDEQY
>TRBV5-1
ASSFGLAGALGEQY
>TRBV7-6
ASSLGVATQY
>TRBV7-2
ASSSENLNRGLSSYNEQF
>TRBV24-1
ATSAPERTNTGELF
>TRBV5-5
ASSKTEPGSYGYT
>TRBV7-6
ASSLIAEGPYEQY
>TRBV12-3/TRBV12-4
ASRGSTNTEAF
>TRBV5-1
ASSIDRGATNEKLF
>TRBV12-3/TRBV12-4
ASSTGTYDNEQF
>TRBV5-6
ASSLVLAGTHSYNEQF
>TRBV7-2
ASSLQGSYNEQF
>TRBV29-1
SVAGADEAF
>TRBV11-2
ASSLAPTSDQETQY
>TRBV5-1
ASSFQGVGTEAF
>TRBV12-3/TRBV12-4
ASSGPRSSYNSPLH
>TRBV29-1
SVLGGSSYEQY
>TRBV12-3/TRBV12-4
ASSLALGTRNEKLF
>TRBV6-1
ASSKESSYNEQF
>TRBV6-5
ASSYYRASYEQY
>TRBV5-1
ASSLAVREETQY
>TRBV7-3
ASSGGPGYGEQF
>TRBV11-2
ASSITGTGSSSYEQY
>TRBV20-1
SARSSGPSTDTQY
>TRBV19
ASSIRVIAYNEQF
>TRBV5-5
ASSLAQSLNTEAF
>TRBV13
ASSAQLVGPGSYNEQF
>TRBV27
ASRGTSEYNEQF
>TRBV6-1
ASSEYSTGELF
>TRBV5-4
ASKSDRVGPDTQY
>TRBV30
AWSRLLYNEQF
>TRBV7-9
ASSLTRNIAGRVYEQY
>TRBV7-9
ASSLVRLGGSGEQF
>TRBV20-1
SAQRDAYEQY
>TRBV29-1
SVEYGRGRNTEAF
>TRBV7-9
ASSLVGTYGYT
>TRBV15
ATSRERDRSYEQY
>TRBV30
AWSPTEGLAGAPEGYEQY
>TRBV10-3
AISRQGSTGELF
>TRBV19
ASSGDRISGNTIY
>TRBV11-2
ASSSLDRGPDTQY
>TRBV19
ASSIDHEGSYEQY
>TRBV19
ASTPLYLDRVWRTEAF
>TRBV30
AWSPRDRVDQPQH
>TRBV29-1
SVVTARGEQY
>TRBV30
AWEKDRGYEQY
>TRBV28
ASRPGTSGQQF
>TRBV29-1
SVEKWRGPSAYNEQF
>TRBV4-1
ASSQDGHLGTPNGYT
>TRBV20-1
SARDGGTGANEQF
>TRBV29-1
SVETTGRETQY
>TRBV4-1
ASSPTGALDTGELF